Reported below is one T cell receptor (beta chain). Its antigen target is currently unknown. No base-level quality is on record; no much larger clone is a single base apart. The source of the sample is a study of PD-1 blockade in mismatch repair-deficient tumors (dated by TCRdb to about 2017). In terms of the full investigation: Between September 2013 and September 2016, the trial enrolled 86 consecutive patients with approximately 11 mismatch repair-deficient cancer types, every one of whom had been previously treated and was progressing. Tumor-associated T cell clones were tracked in the peripheral blood of patients responding to PD-1 blockade by deep sequencing of TCR CDR3 regions.

Results the study describes overall, beyond this receptor: Clones residing in the tumor, which were often undetectable in blood before treatment, expanded quickly after pembrolizumab and then contracted, generally before radiologic responses.

The CDR3 has 16 amino acids, counting the end cysteine and phenylalanine. The read is trimmed to its CDR3 DNA, 48 bases read in frame from base 1. Between the V and J ends, shortened by 5 bases and 2 bases respectively, the junction contains 16 bases. Sequences MNHEY (CDR1) and SMNVEV (CDR2) are obtained from the germline V gene (reference sequence). To prepare the library, the immunoSEQ multiplex PCR assay was applied. The clones in this table, taken by TCRdb from immuneACCESS, are in-frame only. Not every clone is retained; where verified, under half of the shortfall comes from an unresolved V gene, and the cause of the rest is unknown. The sample contains about 130,000 clones, 88% of them found a single time. 10% to 15% of the sample lies in the top ten. For each enrolled patient, mismatch repair deficiency was established using either polymerase chain reaction or immunohistochemistry. TCR sequencing was carried out for a few patients who responded to pembrolizumab therapy. The phase II trial prospectively evaluated PD-1 blockade with pembrolizumab in advanced mismatch repair-deficient cancers, independent of tissue of origin. Peripheral blood T cell samples were serially collected before and at multiple times after PD-1 blockade was started. Blood sampling times were expressed in weeks after the first pembrolizumab dose.

The V gene is TRBV27 and the J gene is TRBJ2-1; no D segment can be confidently identified. The input for sequencing was peripheral blood, taken 70 to 73 weeks after starting pembrolizumab. The TCR sequence derives from an adult with mismatch repair-deficient cancer. The DNA sequence is as follows: TGTGCCAGCAGTCTACGGGTTGGGTCTCCCTACAATGAGCAGTTCTTC. It is translated as CASSLRVGSPYNEQFF.